This TCR beta chain comes out of a study of cytomegalovirus exposure and HLA in healthy donors. The PCR had 60 Vbeta and 13 Jbeta primers. Assay: immunoSEQ multiplex PCR; the TCRdb copy retains only in-frame clones and omits some. The sample carries 68,000 or so clones, roughly 77% recorded once. About this clone itself: Antigen unknown.

Study outcomes and limitations: In an earlier analysis, most TCR beta V segments were productive about 87% or about 30% of the time. TCR beta sequences reportedly predicted the HLA-A and HLA-B alleles of most subjects accurately. The study labeled 150 to 200 TCR beta chains cytomegalovirus-associated.

Germline CDR1 reads SQVTM; CDR2 reads ANQGSEA. This CDR3 spans 12 amino acids. The V and J ends lost 7 bases and 6 bases respectively, with 13 bases between them. The donors, nominally healthy at sampling, likely had unrecorded immune exposures. The rearrangement uses TRBV29-1 and TRBJ2-1, with D maybe TRBD1 (6 bases). The sequenced material came from PBMCs. This receptor was obtained from a woman aged 30 to 39 in good health and CMV-seronegative. CDR3 DNA sequence: TGCAGCGCCGGGACATCGCCCAATGAGCAGTTCTTC. The encoded protein is CSAGTSPNEQFF.